The table lists the clone carrying this T cell receptor beta chain with a few counts. Diagnosis relied on clinical symptoms, serum thyroxine, TRAb, thyroid ultrasound and orbital computed tomography. This sample was included in a study of Graves' ophthalmopathy and Graves' hyperthyroidism. As the template, RNA transcripts were used to amplify TCR beta CDR3 regions. The workflow started with a first-round RT-PCR run with HTBI primers and then moved on to a second-round multiplex PCR. Each CDR3 protein gets one entry after TCRdb re-called the multiplex PCR reads with MiXCR. This table holds about 210,000 distinct CDR3 sequences, roughly 29% found once. With 2 bases removed from V and 8 bases from J, the gap between germline ends came to 10 bases. This CDR3 contains 13 residues. CDR1 is SGHTA and CDR2 is FQGNSA in the germline V gene.

The clonotype comes from a man aged 45-65 years with Graves' ophthalmopathy. The material sequenced was peripheral blood. V usage is TRBV7-2 and J usage is TRBJ2-4; D might be TRBD1 (5 bases). CDR3 in amino acids: CASSLQGLDIQYF. The CDR3 DNA reads as TGTGCCAGCAGCTTACAGGGATTGGACATTCAGTACTTC.